The sequence of this TCR beta chain was determined in a study of blood T cell repertoires in COVID-19. Germline loops: CDR1 LNHDA, CDR2 SQIVND (reference sequence). CDR3 length: 13 residues. The V gene lost 3 bases and the J gene lost 2 bases, with 7 bases spanning the gap. In the authors' workflow: Nucleated cell number was recorded as an estimate derived from reference gene primer amplification. Assay used: immunoSEQ multiplex PCR; TCRdb lists only in-frame clones, some missing. Clone size and V and J calls were adopted from that table, with D and trimming inferred from the DNA. The table records tens of thousands of clones, around 90% of them present only once.

Specimen: peripheral blood. The V gene is TRBV19, the J gene TRBJ1-2; D remains unclear. The TCR sequence derives from an elderly woman with acute or convalescent COVID-19. The CDR3 nucleotides are TGTGCCAGTAGTATCCAGAAGAACTATGGCTACACCTTC. Protein: CASSIQKNYGYTF.